This T cell receptor (beta chain) emerged from a study of early T cells in non-severe SARS-CoV-2 infection. A single record per CDR3 protein comes from TCRdb applying MiXCR to the 5' RACE reads. Here the sample spans roughly 75,000 distinct CDR3 sequences, over 9% being singletons. Trimming removed 2 bases from V and 5 bases from J, with 14 bases in between. The CDR3 covers 15 residues. In its sample, this clonotype was seen many times. Its antigen is not identified. Regarding the study as a whole: Private and CD4 specificities were missed by VDJdb matching, which favored anti-spike CD8 responses.

The rearrangement joins TRBV12-3 or TRBV12-4 to TRBJ2-3; tentatively, D is TRBD2 (6 bases). Input material: whole blood. This receptor was taken from an adult who was a healthcare worker with PCR-confirmed SARS-CoV-2 infection or an uninfected control (not recorded which). This chain's CDR3 is CASSLSSGGRDTQYF. CDR3 in DNA: TGTGCCAGCAGTTTATCGTCAGGAGGGAGAGATACGCAGTATTTT.